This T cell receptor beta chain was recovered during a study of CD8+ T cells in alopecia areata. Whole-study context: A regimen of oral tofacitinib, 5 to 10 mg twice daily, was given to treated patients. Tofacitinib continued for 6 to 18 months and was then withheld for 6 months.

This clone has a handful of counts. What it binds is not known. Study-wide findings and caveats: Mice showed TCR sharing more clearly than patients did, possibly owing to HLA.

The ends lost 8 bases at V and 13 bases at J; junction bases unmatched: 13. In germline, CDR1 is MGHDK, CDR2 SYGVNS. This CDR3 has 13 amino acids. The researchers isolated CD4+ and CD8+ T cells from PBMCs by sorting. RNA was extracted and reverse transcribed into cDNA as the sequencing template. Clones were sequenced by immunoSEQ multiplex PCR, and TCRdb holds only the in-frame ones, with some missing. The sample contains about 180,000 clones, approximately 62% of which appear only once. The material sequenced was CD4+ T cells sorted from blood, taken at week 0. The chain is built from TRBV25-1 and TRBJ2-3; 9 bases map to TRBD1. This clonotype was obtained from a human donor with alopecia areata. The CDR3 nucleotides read TGTGCCAGCTCAGATCTGGGTTGGACAGGGGAGTATTTT. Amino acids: CASSDLGWTGEYF.